This T cell receptor (beta chain) was sequenced during a study of shared clonotypes between healthy human individuals. The assay used deep level. Using around 180 ng DNA, approximately 30,000 T cell genomes, the sorted-subset replicate PCRs were run. Repertoires were generated with immunoSEQ multiplex PCR, while TCRdb's copy carries only in-frame clones and drops some. The sample includes around 2,000,000 clones, 95% of them seen just once. CDR1 is MNHNS, CDR2 SASEGT, per germline. The CDR3 consists of 13 residues. V was clipped by 3 bases and J by 11 bases, with 11 bases between them. The sample taken for sequencing was naive CD4+ T cells sorted from blood. Subset in this sample: CD45RA+ positively selected. This receptor was taken from a man between 18 and 35 years old in good health. V and J are TRBV6-1 and TRBJ1-6; D not certain. CDR3 amino acids: CASSEASGTPLHF. As DNA, the CDR3 is TGTGCCAGCAGTGAGGCCAGCGGGACACCCCTCCACTTT.